Reported below is one TCR beta chain. Germline is not matched at one junction end, which may reflect a read error. The sample originates from a study of T cells in Graves' hyperthyroidism and ophthalmopathy. Template material for amplifying TCR beta CDR3 regions consisted of RNA transcripts. Initially, a first-round RT-PCR of the TCR CDR3 employed the HTBI primer set. TCRdb re-derived calls from the multiplex PCR reads in MiXCR, one entry per CDR3 protein. This sample has approximately 870,000 distinct CDR3 sequences, with around 39% found just once. The PBMCs were taken from around 10 ml of fresh peripheral blood. The CDR3 is 13 amino acids. Germline V CDR1 and CDR2: SGHRS, YFSETQ.

Sequencing was done on a sample of blood. This rearrangement joins TRBV5-1 to TRBJ2-5; D gene unclear. The sequence was obtained from a man aged 18 to 35 with Graves' hyperthyroidism. The CDR3 region is CASSLRAQGTQYF. CDR3 bases: TGCGCCAGCAGCTTAAGGGCCCAAGGGACCCAGTACTTC.